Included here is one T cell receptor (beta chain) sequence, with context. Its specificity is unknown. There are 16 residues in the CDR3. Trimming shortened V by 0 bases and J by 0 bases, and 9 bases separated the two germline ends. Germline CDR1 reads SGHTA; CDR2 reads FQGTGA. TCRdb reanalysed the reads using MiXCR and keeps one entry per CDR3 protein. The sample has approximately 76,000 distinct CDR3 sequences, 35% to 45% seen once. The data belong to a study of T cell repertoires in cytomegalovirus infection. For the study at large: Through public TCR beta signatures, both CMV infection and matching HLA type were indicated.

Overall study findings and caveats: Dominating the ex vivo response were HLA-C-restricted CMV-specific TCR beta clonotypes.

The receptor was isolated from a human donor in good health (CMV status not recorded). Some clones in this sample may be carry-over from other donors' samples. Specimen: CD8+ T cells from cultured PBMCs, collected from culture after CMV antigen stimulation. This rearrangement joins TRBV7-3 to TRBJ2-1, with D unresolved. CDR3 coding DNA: TGTGCCAGCAGCTTAACTGCGGATAGCTCCTACAATGAGCAGTTCTTC. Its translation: CASSLTADSSYNEQFF.